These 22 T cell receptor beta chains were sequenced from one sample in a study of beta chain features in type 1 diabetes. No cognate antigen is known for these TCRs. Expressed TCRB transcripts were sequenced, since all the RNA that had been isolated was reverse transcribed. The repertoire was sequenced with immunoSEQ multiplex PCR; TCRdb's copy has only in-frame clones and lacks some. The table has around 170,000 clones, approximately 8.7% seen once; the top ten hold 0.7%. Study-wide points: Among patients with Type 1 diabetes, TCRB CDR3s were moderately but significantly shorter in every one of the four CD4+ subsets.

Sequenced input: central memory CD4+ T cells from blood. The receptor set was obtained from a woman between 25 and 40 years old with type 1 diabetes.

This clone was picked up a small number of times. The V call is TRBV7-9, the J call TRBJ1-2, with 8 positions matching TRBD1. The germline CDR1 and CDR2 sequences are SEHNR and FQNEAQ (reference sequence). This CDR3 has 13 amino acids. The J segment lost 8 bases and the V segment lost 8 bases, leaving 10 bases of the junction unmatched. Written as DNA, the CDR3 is TGTGCCAGCGCAAAGGACAGGGCGGAGGGCTACACCTTC. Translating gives CASAKDRAEGYTF.

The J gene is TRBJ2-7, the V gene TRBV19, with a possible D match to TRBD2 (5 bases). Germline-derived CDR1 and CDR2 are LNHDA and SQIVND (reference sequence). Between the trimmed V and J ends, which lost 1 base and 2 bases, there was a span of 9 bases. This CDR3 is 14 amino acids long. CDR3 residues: CASSIGGFTYEQYF. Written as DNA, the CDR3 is TGTGCCAGTAGTATAGGAGGGTTTACCTACGAGCAGTACTTC.

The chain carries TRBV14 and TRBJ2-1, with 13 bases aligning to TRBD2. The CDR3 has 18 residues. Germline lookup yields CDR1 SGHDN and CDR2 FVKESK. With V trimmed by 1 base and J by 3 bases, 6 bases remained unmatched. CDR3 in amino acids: CASSQGKTSGRLYNEQFF. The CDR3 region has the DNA TGTGCCAGCAGCCAAGGCAAGACTAGCGGGAGGCTCTACAATGAGCAGTTCTTC.

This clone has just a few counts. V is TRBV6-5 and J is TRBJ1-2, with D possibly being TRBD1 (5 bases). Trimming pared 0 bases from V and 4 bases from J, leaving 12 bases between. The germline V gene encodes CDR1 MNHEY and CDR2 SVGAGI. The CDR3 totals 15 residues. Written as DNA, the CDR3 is TGTGCCAGCAGTTACTCGGTGACAGTTCTCTATGGCTACACCTTC. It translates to CASSYSVTVLYGYTF.

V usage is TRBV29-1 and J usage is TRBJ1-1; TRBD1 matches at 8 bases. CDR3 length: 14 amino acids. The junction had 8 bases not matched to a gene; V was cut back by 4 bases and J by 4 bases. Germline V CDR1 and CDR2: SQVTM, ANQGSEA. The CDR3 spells CSVAGADRVTEAFF. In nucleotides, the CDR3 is TGCAGCGTTGCTGGGGCGGACAGGGTCACTGAAGCTTTCTTT.

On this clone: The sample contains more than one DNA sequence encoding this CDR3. The CDR3: CASTGGNEQFF. In nucleotides, the CDR3 is TGTGCCAGCACAGGGGGGAATGAGCAGTTCTTC. The chain uses TRBV6-1 and TRBJ2-1; D perhaps matches TRBD1 (7 bases). In germline, CDR1 is MNHNS, CDR2 SASEGT. This CDR3 spans 11 amino acids. Trimming left V 7 bases short and J 7 bases short, with 8 bases between.

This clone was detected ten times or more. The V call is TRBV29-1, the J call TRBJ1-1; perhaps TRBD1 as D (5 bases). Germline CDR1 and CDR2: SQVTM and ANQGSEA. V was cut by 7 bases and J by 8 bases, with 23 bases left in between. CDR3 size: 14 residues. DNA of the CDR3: TGCAGCGGCACCGCGGGGCTACGAGGTCTAGAAGCTTTCTTT. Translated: CSGTAGLRGLEAFF.

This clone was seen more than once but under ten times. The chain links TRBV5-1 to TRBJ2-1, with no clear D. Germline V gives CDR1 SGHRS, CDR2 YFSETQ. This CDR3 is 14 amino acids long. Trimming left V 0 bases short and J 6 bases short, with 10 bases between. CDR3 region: CASSLVLTGNEQFF. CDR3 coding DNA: TGCGCCAGCAGCTTGGTTCTAACTGGCAATGAGCAGTTCTTC.

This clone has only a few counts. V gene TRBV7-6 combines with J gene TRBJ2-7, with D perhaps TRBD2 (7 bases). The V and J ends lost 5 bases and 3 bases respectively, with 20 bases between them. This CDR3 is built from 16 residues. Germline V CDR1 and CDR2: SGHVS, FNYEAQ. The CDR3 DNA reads TGTGCCAGCAGCCCCCAAGGCGGGGGCCTGCTCTACGAGCAGTACTTC. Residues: CASSPQGGGLLYEQYF.

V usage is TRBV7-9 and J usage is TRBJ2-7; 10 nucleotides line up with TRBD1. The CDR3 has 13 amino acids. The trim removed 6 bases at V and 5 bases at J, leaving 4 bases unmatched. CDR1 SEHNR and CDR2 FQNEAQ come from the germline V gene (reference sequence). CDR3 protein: CASSSGTGDEQYF. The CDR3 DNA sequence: TGTGCCAGCAGTTCCGGGACAGGGGACGAGCAGTACTTC.

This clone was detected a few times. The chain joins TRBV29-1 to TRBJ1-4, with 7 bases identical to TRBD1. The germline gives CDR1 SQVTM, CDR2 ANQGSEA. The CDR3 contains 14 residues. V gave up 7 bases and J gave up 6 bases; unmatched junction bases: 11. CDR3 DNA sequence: TGCAGCGGAGCGACGGGACAGAGTTATGAAAAACTGTTTTTT. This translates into CSGATGQSYEKLFF.

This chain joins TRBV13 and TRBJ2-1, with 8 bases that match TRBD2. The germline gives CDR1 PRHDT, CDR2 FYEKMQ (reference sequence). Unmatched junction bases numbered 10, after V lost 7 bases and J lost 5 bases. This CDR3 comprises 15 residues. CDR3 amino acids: CASKLRSLADNEQFF. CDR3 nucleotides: TGTGCCAGCAAGCTTAGATCACTAGCGGACAATGAGCAGTTCTTC. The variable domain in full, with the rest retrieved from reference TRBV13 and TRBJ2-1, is AAGVIQSPRHLIKEKRETATLKCYPIPRHDTVYWYQQGPGQDPQFLISFYEKMQSDKGSIPDRFSAQQFSDYHSELNMSSLELGDSALYFCASKLRSLADNEQFFGPGTRLTVL.

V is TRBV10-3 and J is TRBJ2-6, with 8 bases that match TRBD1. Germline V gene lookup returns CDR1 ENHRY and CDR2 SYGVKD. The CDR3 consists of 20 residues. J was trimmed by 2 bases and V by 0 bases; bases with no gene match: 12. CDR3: CAISESPMDRVSPGANVLTF. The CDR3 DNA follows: TGTGCCATCAGTGAGTCCCCGATGGACAGGGTGAGCCCTGGGGCCAACGTCCTGACTTTC.

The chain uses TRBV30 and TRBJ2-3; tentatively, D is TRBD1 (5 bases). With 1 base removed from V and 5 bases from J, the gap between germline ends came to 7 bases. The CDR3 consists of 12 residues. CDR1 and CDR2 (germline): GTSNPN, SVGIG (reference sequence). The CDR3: CAWSDRGDTQYF. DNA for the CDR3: TGTGCCTGGAGTGATAGGGGAGATACGCAGTATTTT.

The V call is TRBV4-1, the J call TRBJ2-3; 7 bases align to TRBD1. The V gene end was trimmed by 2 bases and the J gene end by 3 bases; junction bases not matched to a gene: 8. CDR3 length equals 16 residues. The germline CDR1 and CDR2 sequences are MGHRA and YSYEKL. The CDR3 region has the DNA TGCGCCAGCAGCCAAAAAGGGGGCGGGTTGACAGATACGCAGTATTTT. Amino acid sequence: CASSQKGGGLTDTQYF.

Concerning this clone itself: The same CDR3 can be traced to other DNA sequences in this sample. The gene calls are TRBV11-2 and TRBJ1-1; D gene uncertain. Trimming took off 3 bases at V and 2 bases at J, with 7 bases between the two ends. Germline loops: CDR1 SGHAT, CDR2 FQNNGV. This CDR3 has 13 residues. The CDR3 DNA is TGTGCCAGCAGCTTGCAGGAAAACACTGAAGCTTTCTTT. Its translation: CASSLQENTEAFF.

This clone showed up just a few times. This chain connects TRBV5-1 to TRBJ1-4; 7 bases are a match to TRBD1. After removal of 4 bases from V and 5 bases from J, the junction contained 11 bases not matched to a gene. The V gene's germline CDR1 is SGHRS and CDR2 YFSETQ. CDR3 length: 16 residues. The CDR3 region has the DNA TGCGCCAGCAGCCTAGCCGGGACAGTCATGAATGAAAAACTGTTTTTT. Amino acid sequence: CASSLAGTVMNEKLFF.

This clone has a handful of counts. CDR3 residues: CASSLRTGGETQYF. CDR3 nucleotides: TGTGCCAGCAGCCTTAGGACAGGCGGGGAGACCCAGTACTTC. J is TRBJ2-5 and V is TRBV7-2; TRBD1 aligns across 7 bases. Looked up from germline, CDR1 is SGHTA and CDR2 is FQGNSA. This CDR3 is 14 amino acids long. The V gene end was trimmed by 5 bases and the J gene end by 5 bases; junction bases not matched to a gene: 8. Variable domain in full (rest from reference TRBV7-2 and TRBJ2-5): GAGVSQSPSNKVTEKGKDVELRCDPISGHTALYWYRQSLGQGLEFLIYFQGNSAPDKSGLPSDRFSAERTGGSVSTLTIQRTQQEDSAVYLCASSLRTGGETQYFGPGTRLLVL.

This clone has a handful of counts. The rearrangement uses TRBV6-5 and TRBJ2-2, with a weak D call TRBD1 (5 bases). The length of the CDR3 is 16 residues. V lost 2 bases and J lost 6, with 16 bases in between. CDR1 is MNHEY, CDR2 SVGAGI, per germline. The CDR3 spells CASSYPKTQGAGELFF. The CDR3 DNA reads TGTGCCAGCAGTTACCCGAAAACTCAGGGCGCCGGGGAGCTGTTTTTT.

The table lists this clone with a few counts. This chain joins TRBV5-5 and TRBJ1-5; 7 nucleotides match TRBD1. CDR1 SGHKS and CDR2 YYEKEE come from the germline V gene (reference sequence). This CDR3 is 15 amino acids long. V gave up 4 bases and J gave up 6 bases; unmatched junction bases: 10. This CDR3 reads CASSKEQGFGQPQHF. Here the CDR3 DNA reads TGTGCCAGCAGCAAGGAACAGGGGTTCGGTCAGCCCCAGCATTTT.

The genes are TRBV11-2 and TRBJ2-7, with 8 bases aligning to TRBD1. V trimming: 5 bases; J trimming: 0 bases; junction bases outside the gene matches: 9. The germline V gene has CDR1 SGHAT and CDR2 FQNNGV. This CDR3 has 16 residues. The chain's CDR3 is CASSGRQGFGSYEQYF. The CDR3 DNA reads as TGTGCCAGCAGCGGACGACAGGGGTTCGGCTCCTACGAGCAGTACTTC. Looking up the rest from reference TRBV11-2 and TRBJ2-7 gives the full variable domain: EAGVAQSPRYKIIEKRQSVAFWCNPISGHATLYWYQQILGQGPKLLIQFQNNGVVDDSQLPKDRFSAERLKGVDSTLKIQPAKLEDSAVYLCASSGRQGFGSYEQYFGPGTRLTVT.

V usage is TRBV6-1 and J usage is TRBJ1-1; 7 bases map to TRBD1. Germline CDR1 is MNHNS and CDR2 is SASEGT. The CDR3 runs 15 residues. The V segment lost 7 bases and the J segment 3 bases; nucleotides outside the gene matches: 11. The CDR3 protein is CASTRDSWTDTEAFF. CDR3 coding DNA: TGTGCCAGCACGCGGGACAGCTGGACTGACACTGAAGCTTTCTTT.